This T cell receptor beta chain was sequenced in a study of shared clonotypes between healthy human individuals. From germline, CDR1 is MDHEN and CDR2 SYDVKM. The germline V and J ends were trimmed by 3 bases and 4 bases, with 10 bases remaining between them. The CDR3 length is 13 residues. All of the donors resided in Nashville, Tennessee, and each was a Caucasian adult. Findings and limits, study-wide: It was only blood that was sampled, and tissue repertoires likely differ. Relative to memory subsets, naive subsets generally showed larger estimated richness. In contrast to clonotypes shared by all four donors, non-shared clonotypes had lower generation probabilities.

TCRdb's copy holds only in-frame clones and misses some; the assay was immunoSEQ multiplex PCR. This table has some 1,600,000 clones, approximately 98% appearing once. As to this clone: The antigen is not known. Other DNA sequences in the sample encode the same CDR3.

The receptor comes from a man in his thirties or forties in good health. Sequencing input: naive CD4+ T cells sorted from blood. Stated subset: CD45RA+ positively selected. The chain uses TRBV28 and TRBJ2-7; D gene ambiguous. For the CDR3, the DNA is TGTGCCAGCAGTTTGGTTCAGAGTTACGAGCAGTACTTC. Amino acid sequence: CASSLVQSYEQYF.